One sample yielded the 18 T cell receptor beta chains listed below, sequenced in a study of chemoradiotherapy in HPV16-positive cancers. Assay used: immunoSEQ multiplex PCR; TCRdb lists only in-frame clones, some missing. Of under 3,500 clones listed, around 90% are singletons. Sequencing used tumor tissue, obtained from a patient who underwent chemoradiotherapy. These receptors all stem from a human donor with HPV-associated anogenital cancer.

This chain joins TRBV14 and TRBJ1-6; no clear D gene. V lost 4 bases and J 6 bases, leaving 4 bases between the germline ends. The CDR3 sequence is 12 residues long. Germline V gene sequence: CDR1 SGHDN, CDR2 FVKESK. The CDR3 protein is CASSLINSPLHF. The CDR3 region has the DNA TGTGCCAGCAGCCTTATTAATTCACCCCTCCACTTT.

The V call is TRBV30, the J call TRBJ2-1; maybe TRBD1 (8 bases). The CDR3 loop spans 12 amino acids. Between the trimmed V and J ends, which lost 0 bases and 12 bases, there was a span of 12 bases. Per the germline V gene, CDR1 is GTSNPN and CDR2 is SVGIG (reference sequence). The CDR3 DNA reads TGTGCCTGGAGTGTACAGGGGGGGACGCAGTTCTTC. It yields the protein CAWSVQGGTQFF.

The chain carries TRBV30 and TRBJ1-6; D unclear. Germline assignment: CDR1 GTSNPN and CDR2 SVGIG (reference sequence). CDR3 size: 12 residues. V was clipped by 5 bases and J by 7 bases, with 9 bases between them. Here the CDR3 reads CAWAFGNSPLHF. The CDR3 DNA reads as TGTGCCTGGGCCTTCGGCAATTCACCCCTCCACTTT. Supplemented by reference TRBV30 and TRBJ1-6, the full variable domain reads SQTIHQWPATLVQPVGSPLSLECTVEGTSNPNLYWYRQAAGRGLQLLFYSVGIGQISSEVPQNLSASRPQDRQFILSSKKLLLSDSGFYLCAWAFGNSPLHFGNGTRLTVT.

This chain joins TRBV18 and TRBJ2-5; no definite D call. Germline assignment: CDR1 KGHSH and CDR2 LQKENI. This CDR3 has 16 residues. V lost 3 bases to trimming and J lost 7 bases, with 21 bases between them. Here the CDR3 DNA reads TGTGCCAGCTCACCCCCCTCGACCCCAACTACCGGGACCCAGTACTTC. Translated: CASSPPSTPTTGTQYF.

This sequence joins TRBV6-5 and TRBJ1-6, with D tentatively TRBD1 (6 bases). Germline lookup yields CDR1 MNHEY and CDR2 SVGAGI. The CDR3 sequence is 14 residues long. V was shortened by 2 bases and J by 7 bases, with 9 bases between the two germline ends. CDR3 in amino acids: CASSYSGQNSPLHF. The CDR3 nucleotides read TGTGCCAGCAGTTACAGCGGACAGAATTCACCCCTCCACTTT.

The chain carries TRBV4-1 and TRBJ1-1, with TRBD1 identical over 9 bases. The CDR3 is 14 residues long. Trimming cost V 4 bases and J 6 bases; bases outside gene matches: 6. Germline lookup yields CDR1 MGHRA and CDR2 YSYEKL. CDR3 sequence reads: CASSPTGTGSEAFF. In DNA form, the CDR3 reads TGCGCCAGCAGCCCGACCGGGACAGGGTCTGAAGCTTTCTTT.

The chain couples TRBV6-1 to TRBJ2-3, with TRBD1 identical over 8 bases. This CDR3 contains 16 residues. V lost 4 bases and J lost 0; bases outside the gene matches: 6. Germline CDR1 is MNHNS and CDR2 is SASEGT. The CDR3 nucleotides read TGTGCCAGCAGTGGGCCCAGGGGGCAAAGCACAGATACGCAGTATTTT. It is translated as CASSGPRGQSTDTQYF.

The J gene is TRBJ1-1, the V gene TRBV5-6; D uncertain. Germline V CDR1 and CDR2: SGHDT, YYEEEE. V was pared by 0 bases and J by 6 bases, with 6 bases between. CDR3 length: 12 amino acids. For the CDR3, the DNA is TGTGCCAGCAGCTTGGTTCAAGCTGAAGCTTTCTTT. This sequence encodes CASSLVQAEAFF. The full variable domain, completed using reference TRBV5-6 and TRBJ1-1, is DAGVTQSPTHLIKTRGQQVTLRCSPKSGHDTVSWYQQALGQGPQFIFQYYEEEERQRGNFPDRFSGHQFPNYSSELNVNALLLGDSALYLCASSLVQAEAFFGQGTRLTVV.

The V and J genes are TRBV7-2 and TRBJ1-5; 7 positions match TRBD1. The CDR3 covers 13 residues. With 2 bases clipped from V and 7 bases from J, the junction kept 2 bases outside the gene matches. Germline loops: CDR1 SGHTA, CDR2 FQGNSA. The DNA of the CDR3 is TGTGCCAGCAGCTTAAGGGGGCAACAGCCCCAGCATTTT. This codes for CASSLRGQQPQHF. The complete variable domain, with remaining parts taken from reference TRBV7-2 and TRBJ1-5, reads GAGVSQSPSNKVTEKGKDVELRCDPISGHTALYWYRQSLGQGLEFLIYFQGNSAPDKSGLPSDRFSAERTGGSVSTLTIQRTQQEDSAVYLCASSLRGQQPQHFGDGTRLSIL.

This clone was picked up one time. This chain joins TRBV19 and TRBJ2-2, with TRBD2 identical over 10 bases. The J segment lost 7 bases and the V segment lost 6 bases, leaving 8 bases of the junction unmatched. This CDR3 contains 15 residues. Germline CDR1 and CDR2: LNHDA and SQIVND (reference sequence). CDR3 loop: CASRGAGGLIGELFF. CDR3 bases: TGTGCCAGTAGAGGAGCGGGGGGGCTGATCGGGGAGCTGTTTTTT.

This clone was seen a single time. The rearrangement joins TRBV29-1 to TRBJ2-1; possibly TRBD1 for D (5 bases). Germline CDR1 and CDR2: SQVTM and ANQGSEA. With 4 bases removed from V and 1 base from J, the gap between germline ends came to 17 bases. CDR3 length equals 16 residues. CDR3 DNA: TGCAGCGTTGGGGCAGGGTCTGCTCAATCCTACAATGAGCAGTTCTTC. Translated, it gives CSVGAGSAQSYNEQFF.

The J gene is TRBJ2-3, the V gene TRBV15; 7 bases are a match to TRBD2. From germline, CDR1 is LNHNV and CDR2 YYDKDF (reference sequence). This CDR3 region has 15 residues. Trimming took 6 bases from V and 6 from J; bases not matched to a gene: 12. This chain's CDR3 is CATSRLAEHRDTQYF. CDR3 sequence (DNA): TGTGCCACCAGTCGGCTAGCGGAACACAGGGATACGCAGTATTTT.

The chain couples TRBV28 to TRBJ1-1; D gene ambiguous. Per the germline V gene, CDR1 is MDHEN and CDR2 is SYDVKM. The CDR3 totals 10 residues. V lost 5 bases and J lost 5, with 3 bases in between. The DNA of the CDR3 is TGTGCCAGCAGTGGGACTGAAGCTTTCTTT. Amino acids: CASSGTEAFF.

The rearrangement joins TRBV7-2 to TRBJ1-6; D is possibly TRBD1 (6 bases). Trimming cost V 8 bases and J 6 bases, with 11 bases left between them. The CDR3 covers 13 residues. Germline V CDR1 and CDR2: SGHTA, FQGNSA. CDR3 sequence: CASLEDSNSPLHF. The CDR3 nucleotides are TGTGCCAGCCTTGAGGACAGTAATTCACCCCTCCACTTT.

The V call is TRBV7-6, the J call TRBJ2-5; D is undetermined. Between the trimmed V and J ends, which lost 1 base and 1 base, there was a span of 10 bases. The CDR3 has 15 amino acids. Germline V CDR1 and CDR2: SGHVS, FNYEAQ. CDR3 sequence (DNA): TGTGCCAGCAGCTTAGAGCCAGGCAGCCAAGAGACCCAGTACTTC. It translates to CASSLEPGSQETQYF.

This clone was seen only a few times. This chain connects TRBV7-2 to TRBJ2-3; 10 bases are a match to TRBD2. Germline CDR1 SGHTA, CDR2 FQGNSA. Losses at the gene ends were 5 bases for V and 3 bases for J; bases not matched to a gene: 8. CDR3 length: 16 amino acids. This chain's CDR3 is CASSLQRGGSTDTQYF. CDR3 bases: TGTGCCAGCAGCCTCCAGCGGGGGGGGAGTACAGATACGCAGTATTTT.

V gene TRBV7-2 combines with J gene TRBJ2-1; no definite D call. V lost 5 bases and J lost 6, with 5 bases in between. CDR3 length: 11 residues. Germline-derived CDR1 and CDR2 are SGHTA and FQGNSA. CDR3 sequence reads: CASSLLNEQFF. The CDR3 nucleotides read TGTGCCAGCAGCCTTCTCAATGAGCAGTTCTTC.

This clone was found once. The rearrangement links TRBV11-3 to TRBJ2-7, with D possibly being TRBD1 (6 bases). Trimming cost V 0 bases and J 7 bases, with 25 bases left between them. CDR3 size: 18 residues. CDR1 is SGHNT, CDR2 YENEEA, per germline. The CDR3 region is CASSLDFFRTAVWGEQYF. In DNA, the CDR3 is TGTGCCAGCAGCTTAGATTTTTTCAGGACAGCCGTCTGGGGGGAGCAGTACTTC.